The clone carrying this TCR beta chain was seen at least ten times. Its specificity is unknown. V was shortened by 4 bases and J by 7 bases, with 7 bases between the two germline ends. Germline V gene lookup returns CDR1 DFQATT and CDR2 SNEGSKA (reference sequence). This CDR3 spans 10 amino acids. The data derive from a study of T cells in Graves' hyperthyroidism and ophthalmopathy. Points from the study as a whole: Blood held most thyroid clonotypes expanded above 0.001 frequency. A median around 6 months before onset, the model predicted ophthalmopathy.

Regions amplified from RNA transcripts were the TCR beta CDR3 regions. A first-round RT-PCR of the TCR CDR3 used the HTBI primer set. Via MiXCR, TCRdb re-called the multiplex PCR reads, giving one row per CDR3 protein. The sample lists 160,000 or so distinct CDR3 sequences, roughly 9.4% occurring once. Investigators excluded patients with uncontrolled infection, other autoimmune disease, pregnancy or lactation. Using over 8.5 ml of fresh peripheral blood, PBMCs were prepared. Sequenced input: blood. The V gene is TRBV20-1, the J gene TRBJ1-1; D not certain. The TCR comes from a woman between 18 and 30 years old with Graves' hyperthyroidism that later progressed to Graves' ophthalmopathy. The CDR3 loop is CSANPGEAFF. The CDR3 DNA is TGCAGTGCTAACCCAGGTGAAGCTTTCTTT.